This TCR beta chain was obtained from a study of beta chain features in type 1 diabetes. Study conclusions and caveats: An over-representation of cells with high TCR expression could result from cDNA sequencing. The study found that naive, central memory and Treg TCRB repertoires appeared more similar in patients than in healthy donors. For Type 1 diabetes patients, all four CD4+ subsets carried TCRB CDR3s that were moderately but significantly shorter.

Markers CD45RO/CCR7/CD25/CD127/CD95/CD27 served to sort CD4+ naive, central memory, regulatory and stem cell-like memory cells. The CDR3 contains 14 residues. Trimming removed 6 bases from V and 2 bases from J; junction bases left unmatched: 4. Germline V CDR1 and CDR2: ENHRY, SYGVKD. As every portion of the isolated RNA was reverse transcribed, the sequencing read expressed TCRB transcripts. Sequencing used immunoSEQ multiplex PCR; TCRdb keeps in-frame clones, though not all of them. The sample includes a few hundred thousand clones, roughly 16% of them seen just once. As for this clone: The target antigen is unknown.

Sequencing was carried out using naive CD4+ T cells from blood. The chain has TRBV10-3 and TRBJ2-7; 10 bases are shared with TRBD1. The sequence was obtained from a man aged 30 to 45 with type 1 diabetes. The CDR3 region has the DNA TGTGCCATCAGGCCGGGACAGGGGACCTACGAGCAGTACTTC. This encodes CAIRPGQGTYEQYF.